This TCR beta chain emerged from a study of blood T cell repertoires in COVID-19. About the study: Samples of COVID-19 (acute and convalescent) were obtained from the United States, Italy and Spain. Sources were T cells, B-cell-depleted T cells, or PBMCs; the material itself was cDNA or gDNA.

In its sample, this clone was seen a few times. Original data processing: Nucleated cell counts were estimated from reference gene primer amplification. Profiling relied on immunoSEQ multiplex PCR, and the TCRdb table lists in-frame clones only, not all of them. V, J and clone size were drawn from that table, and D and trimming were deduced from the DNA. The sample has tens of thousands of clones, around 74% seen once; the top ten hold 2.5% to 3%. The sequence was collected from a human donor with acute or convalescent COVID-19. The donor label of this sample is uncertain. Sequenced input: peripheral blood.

CDR3 nucleotide sequence: TGTGCCAGCAGTTACCAGACAGGGGGAGAGCAGTACTTC. This gives the protein CASSYQTGGEQYF. This chain connects TRBV6-5 to TRBJ2-7; 9 bases fit TRBD1. The CDR3 runs 13 residues. J gave up 7 bases and V 2 bases, and 3 bases lay outside the gene matches. Germline CDR1 is MNHEY and CDR2 is SVGAGI.